These T cell receptor beta chains were read from a single sample in a study of CD8 T cells in Susac syndrome. Via MiXCR, TCRdb re-called the immunoSEQ multiplex PCR reads, giving one row per CDR3 protein. The table includes approximately 270,000 distinct CDR3 sequences, 93% detected once. The sequenced sample consisted of CD4+ T cells from PBMCs. The receptors derive from a human donor with multiple sclerosis. Both conserved end residues are part of each CDR3. A D gene is named only where the DNA matches it firmly. Clone size is shown for a subset of rows, as once, few, many or a class of expanded clone.

v_gene	d_gene	j_gene	abundance	CDR3aa	CDR3nt
TRBV7-9	.	TRBJ1-5	.	CASSAGLRQPQHF	TGTGCCAGCAGCGCAGGGTTAAGACAGCCCCAGCATTTT
TRBV18	TRBD1	TRBJ1-5	.	CASSQLGTGYQPQHF	TGTGCCAGCTCACAGTTAGGGACAGGGTATCAGCCCCAGCATTTT
TRBV24-1	TRBD1	TRBJ2-3	once	CASQRGPTDTQYF	TGTGCCAGTCAGAGGGGGCCCACAGATACGCAGTATTTT
TRBV3-1	.	TRBJ2-7	.	CASSQSYRTAEQYF	TGTGCCAGCAGCCAGAGCTATCGGACAGCAGAGCAGTACTTC
TRBV6-5	.	TRBJ1-3	once	CASSLGQPGNTIYF	TGTGCCAGCAGCCTAGGACAGCCGGGAAACACCATATATTTT
TRBV18	.	TRBJ2-5	.	CASSPRDVGETQYF	TGTGCCAGCTCACCACGGGACGTAGGAGAGACCCAGTACTTC
TRBV30	TRBD1	TRBJ1-3	.	CAWTAVQLTGGVSGNTIYF	TGTGCCTGGACCGCCGTACAGCTAACAGGGGGCGTCTCTGGAAACACCATATATTTT
TRBV9	.	TRBJ1-2	.	CASSPSAGREVFGYTF	TGTGCCAGCAGCCCCTCTGCGGGCAGGGAGGTTTTTGGCTACACCTTC
TRBV29-1	.	TRBJ1-1	.	CSVDGGGGTEAFF	TGCAGCGTTGATGGGGGGGGTGGCACTGAAGCTTTCTTT
TRBV7-9	.	TRBJ2-2	.	CASSSPGGATGELFF	TGTGCCAGCAGCTCCCCTGGAGGGGCCACCGGGGAGCTGTTTTTT
TRBV28	.	TRBJ1-4	.	CASIQNEKLFF	TGTGCCAGCATCCAAAACGAAAAACTGTTTTTT
TRBV5-1	TRBD1	TRBJ1-1	.	CASSNRQGMNTEAFF	TGCGCCAGCAGCAACAGACAGGGGATGAACACTGAAGCTTTCTTT
TRBV12-3/TRBV12-4	.	TRBJ2-7	few	CASSRGQGVVYEQYF	TGTGCCAGCAGTCGGGGCCAGGGAGTTGTCTACGAGCAGTACTTC
TRBV7-2	.	TRBJ2-7	.	CASSWDWPVSYEQYF	TGTGCCAGCAGCTGGGACTGGCCGGTCTCCTACGAGCAGTACTTC